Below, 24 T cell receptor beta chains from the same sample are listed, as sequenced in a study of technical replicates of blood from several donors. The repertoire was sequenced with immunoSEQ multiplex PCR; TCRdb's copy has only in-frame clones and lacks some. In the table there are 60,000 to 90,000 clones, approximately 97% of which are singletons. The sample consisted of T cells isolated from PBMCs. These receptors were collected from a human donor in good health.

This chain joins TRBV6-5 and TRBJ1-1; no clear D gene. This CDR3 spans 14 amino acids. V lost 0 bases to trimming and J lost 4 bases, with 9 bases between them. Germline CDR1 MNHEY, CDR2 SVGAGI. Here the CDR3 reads CASSYSSGFTEAFF. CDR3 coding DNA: TGTGCCAGCAGTTACTCCTCAGGTTTCACTGAAGCTTTCTTT.

This CDR3 reads CASSGNPGQPAHEQYF. CDR3 coding DNA: TGTGCCAGCAGCGGGAACCCGGGACAACCCGCCCACGAGCAGTACTTC. The V call is TRBV9, the J call TRBJ2-7; D is perhaps TRBD1 (6 bases). This CDR3 region has 16 residues. Germline V lookup: CDR1 SGDLS, CDR2 YYNGEE. Trimming left V 3 bases short and J 5 bases short, with 21 bases between. Variable domain in full (rest from reference TRBV9 and TRBJ2-7): DSGVTQTPKHLITATGQRVTLRCSPRSGDLSVYWYQQSLDQGLQFLIQYYNGEERAKGNILERFSAQQFPDLHSELNLSSLELGDSALYFCASSGNPGQPAHEQYFGPGTRLTVT.

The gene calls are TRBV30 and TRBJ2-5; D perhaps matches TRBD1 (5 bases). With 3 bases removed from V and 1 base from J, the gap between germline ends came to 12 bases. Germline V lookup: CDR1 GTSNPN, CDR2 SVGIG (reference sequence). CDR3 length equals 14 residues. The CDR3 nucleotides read TGTGCCTGGAGAAGGCAGGGCCCCCAAGAGACCCAGTACTTC. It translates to CAWRRQGPQETQYF.

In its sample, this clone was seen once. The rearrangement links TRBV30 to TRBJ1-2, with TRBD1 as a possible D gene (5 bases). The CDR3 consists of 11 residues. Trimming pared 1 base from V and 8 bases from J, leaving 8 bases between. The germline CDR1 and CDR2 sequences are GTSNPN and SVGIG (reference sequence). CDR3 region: CAWSGGDGYTF. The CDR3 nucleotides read TGTGCCTGGAGTGGCGGGGACGGCTACACCTTC.

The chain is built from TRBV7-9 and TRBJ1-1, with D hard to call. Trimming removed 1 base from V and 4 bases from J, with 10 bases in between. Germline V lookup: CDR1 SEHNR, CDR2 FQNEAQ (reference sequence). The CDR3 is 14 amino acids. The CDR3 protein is CASSLDQASTEAFF. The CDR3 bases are TGTGCCAGCAGCTTAGACCAGGCGAGCACTGAAGCTTTCTTT.

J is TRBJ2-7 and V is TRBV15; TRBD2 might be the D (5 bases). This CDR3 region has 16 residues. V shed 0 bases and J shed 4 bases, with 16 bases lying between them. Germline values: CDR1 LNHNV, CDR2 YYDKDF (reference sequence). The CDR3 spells CATSRDRGQSRYEQYF. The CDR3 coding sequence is TGTGCCACCAGCAGAGATCGGGGTCAGTCCAGATACGAGCAGTACTTC. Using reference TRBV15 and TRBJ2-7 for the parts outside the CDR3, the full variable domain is DAMVIQNPRYQVTQFGKPVTLSCSQTLNHNVMYWYQQKSSQAPKLLFHYYDKDFNNEADTPDNFQSRRPNTSFCFLDIRSPGLGDTAMYLCATSRDRGQSRYEQYFGPGTRLTVT.

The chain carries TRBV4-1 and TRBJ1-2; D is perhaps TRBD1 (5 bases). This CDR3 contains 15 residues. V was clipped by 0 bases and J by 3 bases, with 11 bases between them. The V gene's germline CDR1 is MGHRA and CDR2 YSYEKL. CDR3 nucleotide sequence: TGCGCCAGCAGCCAAGACCGGACAATGTACTATGGCTACACCTTC. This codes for CASSQDRTMYYGYTF.

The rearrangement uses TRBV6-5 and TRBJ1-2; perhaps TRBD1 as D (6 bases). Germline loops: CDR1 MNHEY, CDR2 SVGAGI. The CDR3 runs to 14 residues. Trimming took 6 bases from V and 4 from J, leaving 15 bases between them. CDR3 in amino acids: CASSVKTGPYGYTF. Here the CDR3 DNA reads TGTGCCAGCAGCGTTAAGACAGGACCCTATGGCTACACCTTC.

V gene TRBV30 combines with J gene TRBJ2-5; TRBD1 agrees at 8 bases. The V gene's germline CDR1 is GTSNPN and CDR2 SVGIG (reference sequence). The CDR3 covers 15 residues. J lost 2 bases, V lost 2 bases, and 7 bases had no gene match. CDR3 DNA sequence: TGTGCCTGGAGTACCTTGACAGGGGCTCAAGAGACCCAGTACTTC. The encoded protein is CAWSTLTGAQETQYF. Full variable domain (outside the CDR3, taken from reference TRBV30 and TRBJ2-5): SQTIHQWPATLVQPVGSPLSLECTVEGTSNPNLYWYRQAAGRGLQLLFYSVGIGQISSEVPQNLSASRPQDRQFILSSKKLLLSDSGFYLCAWSTLTGAQETQYFGPGTRLLVL.

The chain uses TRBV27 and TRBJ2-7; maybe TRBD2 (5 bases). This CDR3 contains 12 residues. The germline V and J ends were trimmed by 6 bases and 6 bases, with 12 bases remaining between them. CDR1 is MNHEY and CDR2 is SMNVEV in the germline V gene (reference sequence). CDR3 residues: CASRERLSEQYF. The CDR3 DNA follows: TGTGCCAGCAGGGAGCGGCTTTCCGAGCAGTACTTC.

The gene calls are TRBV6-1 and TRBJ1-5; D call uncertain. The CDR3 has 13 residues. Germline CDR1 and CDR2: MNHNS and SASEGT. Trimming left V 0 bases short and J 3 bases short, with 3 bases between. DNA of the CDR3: TGTGCCAGCAGTGAAGCCTTCAATCAGCCCCAGCATTTT. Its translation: CASSEAFNQPQHF.

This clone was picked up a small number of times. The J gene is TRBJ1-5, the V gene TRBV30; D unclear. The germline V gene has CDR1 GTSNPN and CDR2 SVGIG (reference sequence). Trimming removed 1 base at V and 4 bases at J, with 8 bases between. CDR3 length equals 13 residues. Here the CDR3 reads CAWSGSRNQPQHF. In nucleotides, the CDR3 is TGTGCCTGGAGTGGTTCACGGAATCAGCCCCAGCATTTT. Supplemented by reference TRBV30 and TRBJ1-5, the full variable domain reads SQTIHQWPATLVQPVGSPLSLECTVEGTSNPNLYWYRQAAGRGLQLLFYSVGIGQISSEVPQNLSASRPQDRQFILSSKKLLLSDSGFYLCAWSGSRNQPQHFGDGTRLSIL.

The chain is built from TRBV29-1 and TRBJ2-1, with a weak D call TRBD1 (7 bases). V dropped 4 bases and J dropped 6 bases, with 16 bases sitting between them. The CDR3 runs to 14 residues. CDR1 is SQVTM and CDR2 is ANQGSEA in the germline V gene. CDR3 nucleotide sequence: TGCAGCGTTGGGGGGGACAGAGAAATCAATGAGCAGTTCTTC. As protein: CSVGGDREINEQFF.

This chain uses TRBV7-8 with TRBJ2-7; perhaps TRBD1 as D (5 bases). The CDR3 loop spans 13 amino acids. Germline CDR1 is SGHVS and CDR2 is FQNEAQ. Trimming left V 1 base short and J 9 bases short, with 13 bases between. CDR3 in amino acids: CASSLEGHGVQYF. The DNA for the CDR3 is TGTGCCAGCAGCTTAGAGGGGCACGGTGTGCAGTACTTC.

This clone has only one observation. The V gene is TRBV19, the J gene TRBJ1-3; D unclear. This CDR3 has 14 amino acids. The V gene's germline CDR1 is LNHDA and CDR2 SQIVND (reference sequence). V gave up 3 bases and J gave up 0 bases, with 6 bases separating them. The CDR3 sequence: CASSIHGSGNTIYF. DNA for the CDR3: TGTGCCAGTAGTATCCACGGCTCTGGAAACACCATATATTTT.

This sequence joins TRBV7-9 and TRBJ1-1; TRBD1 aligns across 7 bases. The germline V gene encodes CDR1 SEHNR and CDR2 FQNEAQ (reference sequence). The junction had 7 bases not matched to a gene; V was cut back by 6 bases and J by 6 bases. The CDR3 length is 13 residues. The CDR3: CASRPEGTAEAFF. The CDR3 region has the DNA TGTGCCAGCAGGCCCGAGGGGACAGCTGAAGCTTTCTTT.

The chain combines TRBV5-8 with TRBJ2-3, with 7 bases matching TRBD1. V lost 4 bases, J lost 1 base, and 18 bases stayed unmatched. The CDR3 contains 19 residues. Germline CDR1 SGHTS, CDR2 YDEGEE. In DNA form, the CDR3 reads TGTGCCAGCAGCGCGGACAGGACTTTGCATACTTTGGGCACAGATACGCAGTATTTT. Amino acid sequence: CASSADRTLHTLGTDTQYF.

CDR3 nucleotides: TGTGCCAGCAGTCTCACGAGGGGGCGGGGGACCCAGTACTTC. It is translated as CASSLTRGRGTQYF. The V gene is TRBV28, the J gene TRBJ2-5; a weak D match, TRBD1 (7 bases). The length of the CDR3 is 14 residues. The germline gives CDR1 MDHEN, CDR2 SYDVKM. V lost 5 bases and J lost 7, with 17 bases in between.

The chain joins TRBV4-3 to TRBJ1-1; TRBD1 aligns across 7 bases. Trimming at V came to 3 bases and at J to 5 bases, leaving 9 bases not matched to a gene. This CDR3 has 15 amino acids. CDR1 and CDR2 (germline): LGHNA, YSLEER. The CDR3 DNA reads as TGCGCCAGCAGCCATTACAGGGGTGGGGGTACTGAAGCTTTCTTT. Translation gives CASSHYRGGGTEAFF.

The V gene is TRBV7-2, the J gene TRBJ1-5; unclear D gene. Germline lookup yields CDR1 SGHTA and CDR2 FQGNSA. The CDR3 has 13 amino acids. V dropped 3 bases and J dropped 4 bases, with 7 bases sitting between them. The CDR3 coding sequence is TGTGCCAGCAGCTTTGATCAGAATCAGCCCCAGCATTTT. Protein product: CASSFDQNQPQHF.

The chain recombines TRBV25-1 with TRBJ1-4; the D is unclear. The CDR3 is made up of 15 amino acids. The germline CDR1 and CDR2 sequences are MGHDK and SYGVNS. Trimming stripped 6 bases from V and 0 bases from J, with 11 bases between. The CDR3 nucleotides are TGTGCCAGCAGCATATACAGCTCAACTAATGAAAAACTGTTTTTT. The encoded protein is CASSIYSSTNEKLFF.

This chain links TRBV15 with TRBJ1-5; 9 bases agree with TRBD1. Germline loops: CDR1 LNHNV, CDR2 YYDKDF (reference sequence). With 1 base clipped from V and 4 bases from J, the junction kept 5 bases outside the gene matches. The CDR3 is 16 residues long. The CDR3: CATSRARDRENQPQHF. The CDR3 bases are TGTGCCACCAGCAGAGCTAGGGACAGGGAAAATCAGCCCCAGCATTTT. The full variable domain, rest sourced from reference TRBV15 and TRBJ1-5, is DAMVIQNPRYQVTQFGKPVTLSCSQTLNHNVMYWYQQKSSQAPKLLFHYYDKDFNNEADTPDNFQSRRPNTSFCFLDIRSPGLGDTAMYLCATSRARDRENQPQHFGDGTRLSIL.

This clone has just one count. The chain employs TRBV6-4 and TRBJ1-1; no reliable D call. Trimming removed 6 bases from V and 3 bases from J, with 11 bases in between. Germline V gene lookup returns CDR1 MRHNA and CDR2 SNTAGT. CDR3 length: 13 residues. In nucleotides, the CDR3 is TGTGCCAGCAGCCCCACGGGAGACACTGAAGCTTTCTTT. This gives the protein CASSPTGDTEAFF.

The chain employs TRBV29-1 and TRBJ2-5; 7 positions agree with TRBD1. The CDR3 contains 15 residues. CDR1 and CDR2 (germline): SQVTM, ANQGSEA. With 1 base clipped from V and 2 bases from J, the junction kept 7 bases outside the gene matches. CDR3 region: CSVEGMTGLQETQYF. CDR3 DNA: TGCAGCGTTGAAGGAATGACAGGGCTACAAGAGACCCAGTACTTC.